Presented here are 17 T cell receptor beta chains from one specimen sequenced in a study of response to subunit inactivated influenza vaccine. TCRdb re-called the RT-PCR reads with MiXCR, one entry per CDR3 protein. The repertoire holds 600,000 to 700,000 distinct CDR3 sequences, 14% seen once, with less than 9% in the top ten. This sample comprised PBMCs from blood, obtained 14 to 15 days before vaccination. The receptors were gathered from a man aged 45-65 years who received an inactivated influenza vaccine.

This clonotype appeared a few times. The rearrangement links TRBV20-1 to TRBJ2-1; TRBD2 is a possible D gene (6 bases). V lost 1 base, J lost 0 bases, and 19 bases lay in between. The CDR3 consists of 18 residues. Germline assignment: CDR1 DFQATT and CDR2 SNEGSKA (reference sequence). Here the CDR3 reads CSARGPRRAGSSYNEQFF. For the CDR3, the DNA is TGCAGTGCTAGAGGCCCCAGGAGAGCCGGGAGCTCCTACAATGAGCAGTTCTTC.

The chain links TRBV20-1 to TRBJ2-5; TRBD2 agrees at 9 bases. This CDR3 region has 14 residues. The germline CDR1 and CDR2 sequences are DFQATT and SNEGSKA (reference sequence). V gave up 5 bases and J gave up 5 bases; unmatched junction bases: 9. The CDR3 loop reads CSAGGTSNGETQYF. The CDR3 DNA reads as TGCAGTGCTGGCGGGACTAGCAACGGGGAGACCCAGTACTTC.

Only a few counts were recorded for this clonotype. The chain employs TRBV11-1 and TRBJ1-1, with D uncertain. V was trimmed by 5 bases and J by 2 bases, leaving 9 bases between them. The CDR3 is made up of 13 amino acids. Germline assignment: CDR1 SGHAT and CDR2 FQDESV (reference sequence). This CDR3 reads CASSRRENTEAFF. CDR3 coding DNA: TGTGCCAGCAGCCGCAGAGAAAACACTGAAGCTTTCTTT.

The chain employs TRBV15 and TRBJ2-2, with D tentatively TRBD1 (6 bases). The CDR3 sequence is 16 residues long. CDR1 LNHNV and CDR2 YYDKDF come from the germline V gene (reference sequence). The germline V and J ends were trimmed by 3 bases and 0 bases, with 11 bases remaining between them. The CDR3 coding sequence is TGTGCCACCAGCAGGACCCGACAGGCGAACACCGGGGAGCTGTTTTTT. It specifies CATSRTRQANTGELFF.

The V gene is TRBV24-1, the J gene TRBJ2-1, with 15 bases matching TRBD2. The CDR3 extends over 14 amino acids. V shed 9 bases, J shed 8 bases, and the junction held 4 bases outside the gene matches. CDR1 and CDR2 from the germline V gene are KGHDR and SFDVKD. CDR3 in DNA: TGTGCCACCGGGACTAGCGGGAGGATGGATGAGCAGTTCTTC. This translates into CATGTSGRMDEQFF.

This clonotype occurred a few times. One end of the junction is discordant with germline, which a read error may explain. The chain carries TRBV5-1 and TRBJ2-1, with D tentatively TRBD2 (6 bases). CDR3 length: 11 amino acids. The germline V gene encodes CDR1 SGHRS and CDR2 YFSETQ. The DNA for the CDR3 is TGCGCCAGCAGATTGCAGGGACTTCCTATCTTC. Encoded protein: CASRLQGLPIF.

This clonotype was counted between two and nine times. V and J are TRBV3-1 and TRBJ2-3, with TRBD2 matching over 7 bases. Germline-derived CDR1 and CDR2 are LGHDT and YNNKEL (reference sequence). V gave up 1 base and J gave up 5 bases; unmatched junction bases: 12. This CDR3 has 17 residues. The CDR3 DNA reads TGTGCCAGCAGCCAAGTACTAGCGCCCGCTCCAGTAGATACGCAGTATTTT. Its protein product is CASSQVLAPAPVDTQYF.

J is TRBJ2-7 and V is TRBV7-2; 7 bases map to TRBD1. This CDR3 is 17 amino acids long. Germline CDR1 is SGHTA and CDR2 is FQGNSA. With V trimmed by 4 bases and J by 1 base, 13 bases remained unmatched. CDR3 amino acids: CASSSRATGYQSYEQYF. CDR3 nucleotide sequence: TGTGCCAGCAGCTCTAGAGCGACAGGGTACCAATCCTACGAGCAGTACTTC.

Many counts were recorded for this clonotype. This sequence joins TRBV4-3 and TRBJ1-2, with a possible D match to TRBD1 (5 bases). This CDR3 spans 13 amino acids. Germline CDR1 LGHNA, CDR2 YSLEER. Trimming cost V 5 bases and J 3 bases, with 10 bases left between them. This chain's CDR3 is CASSADSYYGYTF. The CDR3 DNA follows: TGCGCCAGCAGCGCAGACAGTTACTATGGCTACACCTTC.

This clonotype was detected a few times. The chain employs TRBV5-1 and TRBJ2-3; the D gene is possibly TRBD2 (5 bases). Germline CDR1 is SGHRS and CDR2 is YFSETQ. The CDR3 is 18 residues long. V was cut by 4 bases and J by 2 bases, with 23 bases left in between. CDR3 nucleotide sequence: TGCGCCAGCAGCACAAGGACTCGAATCTACCGGGACACAGATACGCAGTATTTT. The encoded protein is CASSTRTRIYRDTDTQYF.

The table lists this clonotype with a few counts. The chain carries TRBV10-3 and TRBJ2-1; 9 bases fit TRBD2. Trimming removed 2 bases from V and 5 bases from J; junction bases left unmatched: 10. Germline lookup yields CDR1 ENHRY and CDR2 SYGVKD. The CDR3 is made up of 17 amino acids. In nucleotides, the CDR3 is TGTGCCATCAGTGAGATTAGCGGGAGTTGGAATAACAATGAGCAGTTCTTC. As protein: CAISEISGSWNNNEQFF.

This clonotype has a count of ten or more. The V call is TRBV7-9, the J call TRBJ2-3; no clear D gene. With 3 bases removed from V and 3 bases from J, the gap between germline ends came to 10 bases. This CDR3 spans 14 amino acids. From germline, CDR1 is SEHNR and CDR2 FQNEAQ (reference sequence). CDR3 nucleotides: TGTGCCAGCAGCTTTAAACAGCCGACAGATACGCAGTATTTT. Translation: CASSFKQPTDTQYF.

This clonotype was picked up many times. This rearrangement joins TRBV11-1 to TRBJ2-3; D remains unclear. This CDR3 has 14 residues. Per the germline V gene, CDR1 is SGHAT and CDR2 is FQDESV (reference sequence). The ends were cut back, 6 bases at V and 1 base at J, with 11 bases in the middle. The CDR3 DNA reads TGTGCCAGCAGGCAAGTGAGCGGCACAGATACGCAGTATTTT. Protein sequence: CASRQVSGTDTQYF.

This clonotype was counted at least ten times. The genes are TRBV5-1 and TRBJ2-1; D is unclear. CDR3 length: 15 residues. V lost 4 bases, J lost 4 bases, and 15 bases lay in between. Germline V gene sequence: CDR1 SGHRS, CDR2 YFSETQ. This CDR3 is CASSASPTLYNEQFF. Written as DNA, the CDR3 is TGCGCCAGCAGCGCCAGTCCGACACTTTACAATGAGCAGTTCTTC.

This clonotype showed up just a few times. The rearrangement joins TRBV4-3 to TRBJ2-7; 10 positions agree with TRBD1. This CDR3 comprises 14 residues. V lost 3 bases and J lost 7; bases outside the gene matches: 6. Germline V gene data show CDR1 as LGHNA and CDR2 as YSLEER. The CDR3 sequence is CASSHSGQGREQYF. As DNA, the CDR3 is TGCGCCAGCAGCCATTCGGGACAGGGGAGGGAGCAGTACTTC.

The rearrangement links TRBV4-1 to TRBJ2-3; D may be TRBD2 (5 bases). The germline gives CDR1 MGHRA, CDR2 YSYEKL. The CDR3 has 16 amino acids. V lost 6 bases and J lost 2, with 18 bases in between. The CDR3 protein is CASSPSGLRDTDTQYF. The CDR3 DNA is TGCGCCAGCAGTCCGTCGGGTCTCCGGGACACAGATACGCAGTATTTT.

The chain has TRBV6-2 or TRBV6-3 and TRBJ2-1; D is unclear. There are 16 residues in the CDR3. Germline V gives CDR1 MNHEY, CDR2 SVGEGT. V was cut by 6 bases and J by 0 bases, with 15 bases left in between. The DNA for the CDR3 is TGTGCCAGCAGCGACGAGGAGTGGAGCTCCTACAATGAGCAGTTCTTC. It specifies CASSDEEWSSYNEQFF.